This TCR beta chain was found in a study of blood T cell repertoires in COVID-19. This table comes from immunoSEQ multiplex PCR, and its TCRdb copy is limited to in-frame clones, with some not included. Among 140,000 or so clones listed, 65% to 80% were seen once. Per the germline V gene, CDR1 is SGHRS and CDR2 is YFSETQ. CDR3 size: 18 residues. V gave up 4 bases and J gave up 0 bases; unmatched junction bases: 10. This clone showed up just once. Sequencing used peripheral blood. The chain is built from TRBV5-1 and TRBJ2-1, with TRBD1 identical over 10 bases. The receptor's source is a woman in her sixties or seventies with acute or convalescent COVID-19. The CDR3: CASSKTWTGGLSYNEQFF. For the CDR3, the DNA is TGCGCCAGCAGCAAGACCTGGACAGGGGGTCTCTCCTACAATGAGCAGTTCTTC.